This T cell receptor (beta chain) was sequenced in a study of neoadjuvant nivolumab and ipilimumab in lung cancer. Study-level findings and limits: Pretherapy blood TCR richness correlated positively with resected tumor richness.

Data came from immunoSEQ multiplex PCR; TCRdb stores just in-frame clones and leaves some out. Of 40,000 or so clones listed, nearly 90% are singletons. This CDR3 spans 13 amino acids. V dropped 2 bases and J dropped 5 bases, with 9 bases sitting between them. The germline V gene encodes CDR1 SEHNR and CDR2 FQNEAQ (reference sequence). Comment on this clone: No antigen is known for it.

The V gene is TRBV7-9, the J gene TRBJ1-1; perhaps TRBD1 as D (6 bases). The source was peripheral blood, collected before neoadjuvant nivolumab, alone or with ipilimumab. This receptor was obtained from an adult with non-small cell lung cancer. CDR3 residues: CASSLRGMTEAFF. CDR3 DNA sequence: TGTGCCAGCAGCTTAAGGGGGATGACTGAAGCTTTCTTT.